This entry describes one T cell receptor beta chain. This receptor's antigen is unknown. Base quality data are lacking; no much larger clone is found one base away. The sample comes from a study of blood T cell repertoires in COVID-19 (dated by TCRdb to between 2020 and 2021). Regarding the research as a whole: Collaborator samples came from the United States, Italy and Spain and covered acute and convalescent phases of COVID-19. The material from the prospective study consisted of cDNA or gDNA derived from T cells, B-cell-depleted T cells, or PBMCs. Deeply sampled blood TCRbeta repertoires from subjects exposed to, actively infected with, or recovered from COVID-19 were included in the dataset. The repertoires were made available in a free public database intended to serve as a resource for research on the immune response to SARS-CoV-2. Samples were obtained from the ongoing ImmuneRACE study (first 160 participants) and from approximately 1,200 subjects provided by 6 global collaborators. Nearly every sample came with metadata listing a de-identified subject ID, COVID-19 status, age in years and sex. Where available, HLA class I and class II types were taken from metadata supplied by the sample provider and were not determined by assay-based typing.

TCRbeta CDR3 regions were amplified from genomic DNA by means of the immunoSEQ Assay, a bias-controlled multiplex PCR. As for how the authors treated the data: Nucleated cell counts per sample were estimated from amplification of reference gene primers within the assay. Sequence reads were collapsed and filtered to measure the absolute abundance of every unique TCRbeta CDR3 rearrangement. For each sample, productive Simpson clonality was calculated as the square root of Simpson's diversity index over productive rearrangements. TCRdb mirrors the immuneACCESS table, restricted to in-frame sequences. Some clones are absent from its copies; in checked studies, under half trace to an unresolved V gene, and the reason for the others is unknown. That table gives V, J and clone size, and the DNA gave D and trimming. The sample data list 190,000 or so clones, and around four fifths of these were observed just once. Of the sample, 10% to 15% is held by the ten largest clones.

Here is what the overall study found, with its caveats: The quantity of clinical and demographic metadata differed by source and by participant and was supplied without curation.

Participants in the prospective study were enrolled through a virtual design, were aged about 18 to 90 years, and lived in roughly 25 United States geographic areas. Cohort assignment in the prospective study relied on participant-reported clinical history from a screening survey and a study questionnaire. ImmuneRACE Cohort 3 recovered participants were defined by two consecutive negative NP/OP PCR tests, healthcare professional clearance, or symptom resolution. Each participant in the prospective study had whole blood, serum and a nasopharyngeal or oropharyngeal swab collected by mobile phlebotomists. Additional blood draws and questionnaires over an approximately 2-month period could optionally be provided by prospective study participants. Blood samples from the prospective study were shipped frozen or at room temperature prior to DNA extraction. Taken from cysteine to phenylalanine, the CDR3 has 13 residues. Only CDR3 DNA is held: 39 bases, read in frame from base 1. V loses 2 bases, J loses 1 base, and the germline ends lie 6 bases apart. Per the germline V gene, SGDLS is the CDR1 and YYNGEE is the CDR2.

The rearranged chain carries TRBV9 and TRBJ2-5; no confident D gene assignment can be made. Sequenced: PBMCs or T cells enriched from blood (not recorded which). The receptor was derived from a man aged 40-49 years who had recovered from COVID-19. The nucleotides are TGTGCCAGCAGCGTCTCTCGCCAAGAGACCCAGTACTTC. It encodes CASSVSRQETQYF.